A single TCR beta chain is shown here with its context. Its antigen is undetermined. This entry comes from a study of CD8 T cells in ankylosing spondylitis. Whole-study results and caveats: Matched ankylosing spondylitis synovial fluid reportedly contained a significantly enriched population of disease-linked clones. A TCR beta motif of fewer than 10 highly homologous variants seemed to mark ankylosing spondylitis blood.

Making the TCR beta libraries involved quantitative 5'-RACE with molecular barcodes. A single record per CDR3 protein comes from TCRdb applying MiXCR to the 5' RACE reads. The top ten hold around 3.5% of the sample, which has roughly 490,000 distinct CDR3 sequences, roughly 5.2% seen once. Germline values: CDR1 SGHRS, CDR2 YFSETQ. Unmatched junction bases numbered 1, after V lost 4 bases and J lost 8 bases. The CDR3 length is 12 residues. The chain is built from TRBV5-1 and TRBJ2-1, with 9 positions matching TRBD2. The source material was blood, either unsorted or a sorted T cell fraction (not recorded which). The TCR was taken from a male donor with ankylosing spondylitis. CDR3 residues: CASSRTSDEQFF. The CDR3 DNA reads TGCGCCAGCAGCCGGACTAGCGATGAGCAGTTCTTC.